Listed here is a single T cell receptor (beta chain). Antigen specificity is unknown. Profiled with immunoSEQ multiplex PCR; TCRdb holds only in-frame clones, not every one. The sample holds about 6,000 clones, 28% seen once. The germline V gene has CDR1 MNHGY and CDR2 SAAAGT. The junction had 11 bases not matched to a gene; V was cut back by 5 bases and J by 7 bases. The CDR3 extends over 14 amino acids. This record comes from a study of T cells in localized non-small cell lung cancer. General study points: T cell clonality was highest in uninvolved adjacent lung, above tumor. In the blood, greater T cell density corresponded to longer overall survival. Because sequencing included only one region (of the tumor), heterogeneity remains possible. In adjacent lung, a median roughly 60 of the top 100 tumor clones were found.

This TCR came from a female donor of 60 years or more with stage I lung adenocarcinoma. The sequences come from lung tumor tissue, collected before any cancer treatment. The rearrangement joins TRBV6-8 to TRBJ2-7; TRBD2 matches 7 bases. The DNA of the CDR3 is TGTGCCAGCAGTGACCCCTTACTAGCGCCTGAGCAGTACTTC. It translates to CASSDPLLAPEQYF.